One and the same sample provided the 3 T cell receptor beta chains below, sequenced in a study of blood T cell repertoires in COVID-19. Sequencing was performed with immunoSEQ multiplex PCR; in TCRdb, only in-frame clones are kept and a portion is missing. Of some 80,000 clones listed, around nine tenths are singletons. Sequenced sample: peripheral blood. The source of these receptors is a human donor in a cohort sampled during active COVID-19.

The genes are TRBV19 and TRBJ2-3; D perhaps matches TRBD2 (5 bases). The V end was cut by 0 bases, the J end by 5 bases, with 6 bases between. The CDR3 consists of 13 residues. From germline, CDR1 is LNHDA and CDR2 SQIVND (reference sequence). The CDR3 region is CASSIDRGDTQYF. The CDR3 DNA reads TGTGCCAGTAGTATAGATCGGGGAGATACGCAGTATTTT.

The V and J genes are TRBV28 and TRBJ1-1; D gene unclear. Germline CDR1 is MDHEN and CDR2 is SYDVKM. V was pared by 7 bases and J by 3 bases, with 9 bases between. The CDR3 is made up of 12 amino acids. CDR3 loop: CASISDYTEAFF. For the CDR3, the DNA is TGTGCCAGCATTAGTGATTACACTGAAGCTTTCTTT.

This rearrangement joins TRBV7-3 to TRBJ2-3; 11 positions agree with TRBD2. Per the germline V gene, CDR1 is SGHTA and CDR2 is FQGTGA. The CDR3 sequence is 15 residues long. After removal of 7 bases from V and 4 bases from J, the junction contained 7 bases not matched to a gene. CDR3: CASTLLAGVPDTQYF. CDR3 coding DNA: TGTGCCAGCACATTACTAGCGGGAGTCCCAGATACGCAGTATTTT.